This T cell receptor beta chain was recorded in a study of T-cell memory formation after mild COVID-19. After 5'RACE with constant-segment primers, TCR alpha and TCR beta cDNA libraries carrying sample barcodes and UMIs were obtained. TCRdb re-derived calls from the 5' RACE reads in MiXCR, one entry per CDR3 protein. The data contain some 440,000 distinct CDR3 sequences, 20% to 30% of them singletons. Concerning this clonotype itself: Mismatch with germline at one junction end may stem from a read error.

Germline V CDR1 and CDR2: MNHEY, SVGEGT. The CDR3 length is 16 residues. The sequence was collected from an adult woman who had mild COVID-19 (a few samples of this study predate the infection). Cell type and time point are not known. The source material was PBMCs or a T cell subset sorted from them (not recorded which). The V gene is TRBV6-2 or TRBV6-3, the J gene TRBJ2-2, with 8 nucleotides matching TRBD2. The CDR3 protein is CASGSRRGGFTGDLFF. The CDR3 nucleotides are TGTGCCAGCGGCTCTAGACGGGGGGGCTTCACCGGGGATCTGTTTTTT.